This T cell receptor (beta chain) is drawn from a study of T cell repertoires in cytomegalovirus infection. In TCRdb, the reads were re-called with MiXCR into one record per CDR3 protein. The sample consists of roughly 310,000 distinct CDR3 sequences, 25% to 30% of them appearing once. In this sample, this clonotype turned up a few times. What it recognizes is unknown. Germline CDR1 SEHNR, CDR2 FQNEAQ (reference sequence). The CDR3 spans 16 residues. Trimming took 3 bases from V and 2 from J; bases not matched to a gene: 5. This specimen was cultured PBMCs, taken from culture after CMV antigen stimulation. The chain uses TRBV7-9 and TRBJ2-3; 10 bases are shared with TRBD1. This receptor was obtained from a human donor in good health (CMV status not recorded). Some clones in this sample may be carry-over from other donors' samples. CDR3 residues: CASSFHGTGDTDTQYF. The CDR3 nucleotides read TGTGCCAGCAGCTTCCACGGGACAGGGGACACAGATACGCAGTATTTT.